The next 30 T cell receptor beta chains were all read from a single sample in a study of blood T cell repertoires in COVID-19 (dated by TCRdb to 2018 to 2021). The receptor library was made with the immunoSEQ multiplex PCR assay. TCRdb limited this immuneACCESS table to in-frame rearrangements with V and J called. A share of clones is missing; checked studies link under half to unresolved V genes, and the rest is unexplained. For this sample the table gives fewer than 45,000 clones, of which roughly nine tenths were detected only once. 15% to 18% of the sample rests with the top ten. The specimen sequenced was peripheral blood. The receptor source for this set is a woman aged 25 to 45 in a cohort sampled during active COVID-19.

This clone has a single count. The chain uses TRBV6-5 and TRBJ1-2; 10 bases are a match to TRBD1. Per the germline V gene, CDR1 is MNHEY and CDR2 is SVGAGI. CDR3 size: 13 residues. V gave up 6 bases and J gave up 7 bases; unmatched junction bases: 5. This chain's CDR3 is CASRLDRGVGYTF. In DNA form, the CDR3 reads TGTGCCAGCAGACTGGACAGGGGGGTTGGCTACACCTTC.

This clone was recorded only once. This chain links TRBV2 with TRBJ2-2; weak D call: TRBD2 (6 bases). Germline V gene sequence: CDR1 SNHLY, CDR2 FYNNEI. The V gene lost 10 bases and the J gene lost 7 bases, with 13 bases spanning the gap. The CDR3 length is 12 residues. CDR3 residues: CATLGEDGELFF. As DNA, the CDR3 is TGTGCCACGCTGGGGGAGGACGGGGAGCTGTTTTTT.

The chain links TRBV30 to TRBJ2-2, with unresolved D. V lost 2 bases, J lost 7 bases, and 8 bases lay in between. Looked up from germline, CDR1 is GTSNPN and CDR2 is SVGIG (reference sequence). The CDR3 runs 12 residues. The CDR3 region is CAWSPTYGELFF. DNA for the CDR3: TGTGCCTGGAGTCCGACTTACGGGGAGCTGTTTTTT.

The rearrangement joins TRBV11-3 to TRBJ2-5, with 7 bases identical to TRBD1. J was trimmed by 1 base and V by 1 base; bases with no gene match: 3. CDR1 and CDR2 (germline): SGHNT, YENEEA. The CDR3 spans 15 residues. The CDR3 spells CASSLGGQSQETQYF. For the CDR3, the DNA is TGTGCCAGCAGCTTAGGGGGACAGTCCCAAGAGACCCAGTACTTC. Looking up the rest from reference TRBV11-3 and TRBJ2-5 gives the full variable domain: EAGVVQSPRYKIIEKKQPVAFWCNPISGHNTLYWYLQNLGQGPELLIRYENEEAVDDSQLPKDRFSAERLKGVDSTLKIQPAELGDSAVYLCASSLGGQSQETQYFGPGTRLLVL.

This clone was recorded a few times. The gene calls are TRBV11-3 and TRBJ2-5, with TRBD1 matching over 9 bases. Per germline, CDR1 SGHNT and CDR2 YENEEA. After removal of 5 bases from V and 1 base from J, the junction contained 8 bases not matched to a gene. The CDR3 length is 16 residues. The CDR3 is CASSAPGQGIQETQYF. For the CDR3, the DNA is TGTGCCAGCAGCGCACCGGGACAGGGAATCCAAGAGACCCAGTACTTC. The full variable domain, with the rest looked up from reference TRBV11-3 and TRBJ2-5, is EAGVVQSPRYKIIEKKQPVAFWCNPISGHNTLYWYLQNLGQGPELLIRYENEEAVDDSQLPKDRFSAERLKGVDSTLKIQPAELGDSAVYLCASSAPGQGIQETQYFGPGTRLLVL.

J is TRBJ2-5 and V is TRBV3-1 (or the pseudogene TRBV3-2); maybe TRBD1 (6 bases). CDR3 length equals 18 residues. Germline V gene lookup returns CDR1 LGHDT and CDR2 YNNKEL (reference sequence). The V gene lost 0 bases and the J gene lost 4 bases, with 21 bases spanning the gap. The CDR3 loop reads CASSQDQAGAVRGETQYF. Written as DNA, the CDR3 is TGTGCCAGCAGCCAAGATCAGGCAGGGGCGGTACGCGGAGAGACCCAGTACTTC.

The V and J genes are TRBV5-1 and TRBJ1-1; TRBD1 matches at 7 bases. This CDR3 is built from 14 residues. V gave up 5 bases and J gave up 5 bases; unmatched junction bases: 9. Germline CDR1 SGHRS, CDR2 YFSETQ. CDR3 DNA: TGCGCCAGCAGTCCCTTTTTGACAGGGACTGAAGCTTTCTTT. Translated, it gives CASSPFLTGTEAFF. The entire variable domain, with the rest obtained from reference TRBV5-1 and TRBJ1-1, is as follows: KAGVTQTPRYLIKTRGQQVTLSCSPISGHRSVSWYQQTPGQGLQFLFEYFSETQRNKGNFPGRFSGRQFSNSRSEMNVSTLELGDSALYLCASSPFLTGTEAFFGQGTRLTVV.

This rearrangement joins TRBV7-9 to TRBJ2-3; 9 bases fit TRBD2. This CDR3 contains 14 residues. Per the germline V gene, CDR1 is SEHNR and CDR2 is FQNEAQ (reference sequence). With V trimmed by 4 bases and J by 8 bases, 7 bases remained unmatched. CDR3 nucleotide sequence: TGTGCCAGCAGCTCATTAGCGGGAGTAGGTACGCAGTATTTT. Its translation: CASSSLAGVGTQYF. Using reference TRBV7-9 and TRBJ2-3 for the parts outside the CDR3, the full variable domain is DTGVSQNPRHKITKRGQNVTFRCDPISEHNRLYWYRQTLGQGPEFLTYFQNEAQLEKSRLLSDRFSAERPKGSFSTLEIQRTEQGDSAMYLCASSSLAGVGTQYFGPGTRLTVL.

The V and J genes are TRBV5-1 and TRBJ2-5; the match to TRBD1 covers 7 bases. Germline lookup yields CDR1 SGHRS and CDR2 YFSETQ. The CDR3 consists of 16 residues. V dropped 3 bases and J dropped 2; count of bases not matched to a gene: 10. CDR3 sequence reads: CASSSRGQGAQETQYF. In DNA form, the CDR3 reads TGCGCCAGCAGCTCGAGGGGGCAGGGAGCTCAAGAGACCCAGTACTTC.

This chain connects TRBV18 to TRBJ1-2; 8 nucleotides match TRBD1. The germline gives CDR1 KGHSH, CDR2 LQKENI. This CDR3 contains 15 residues. Unmatched junction bases numbered 11, after V lost 3 bases and J lost 8 bases. The CDR3 DNA is TGTGCCAGCTCACCTCCGGGACAGGCCGTAAAGGGCTACACCTTC. Translated: CASSPPGQAVKGYTF.

This clone was seen only once. This sequence joins TRBV19 and TRBJ2-1; 8 positions agree with TRBD2. The junction had 0 bases not matched to a gene; V was cut back by 1 base and J by 1 base. Looked up from germline, CDR1 is LNHDA and CDR2 is SQIVND (reference sequence). This CDR3 is 15 amino acids long. The CDR3 region is CASSIAGGSYNEQFF. The CDR3 nucleotides are TGTGCCAGTAGTATAGCGGGAGGGTCCTACAATGAGCAGTTCTTC.

The chain couples TRBV19 to TRBJ1-1; D gene unclear. The CDR3 sequence is 13 residues long. V shed 5 bases and J shed 0 bases, with 7 bases lying between them. The germline V gene has CDR1 LNHDA and CDR2 SQIVND (reference sequence). CDR3 protein: CASSATLNTEAFF. CDR3 coding DNA: TGTGCCAGTAGTGCTACCTTGAACACTGAAGCTTTCTTT.

This clone was seen a handful of times. The rearrangement joins TRBV19 to TRBJ1-2, with TRBD1 matching 8 bases. CDR1 LNHDA and CDR2 SQIVND come from the germline V gene (reference sequence). V trimming: 0 bases; J trimming: 8 bases; junction bases outside the gene matches: 8. The CDR3 runs 15 residues. In nucleotides, the CDR3 is TGTGCCAGTAGTATAGATGGGCAGGGGGCAGCGGGCTACACCTTC. Protein product: CASSIDGQGAAGYTF.

This clone was counted only a few times. The chain carries TRBV2 and TRBJ1-5; perhaps TRBD1 as D (5 bases). V lost 3 bases to trimming and J lost 4 bases, with 7 bases between them. In germline, CDR1 is SNHLY, CDR2 FYNNEI. This CDR3 is 13 amino acids long. CDR3 loop: CASSDRENQPQHF. In DNA form, the CDR3 reads TGTGCCAGCAGTGACAGGGAAAATCAGCCCCAGCATTTT.

This chain joins TRBV18 and TRBJ1-2; maybe TRBD1 (6 bases). CDR1 KGHSH and CDR2 LQKENI come from the germline V gene. The V end was cut by 3 bases, the J end by 8 bases, with 16 bases between. This CDR3 is built from 14 residues. The CDR3 nucleotides are TGTGCCAGCTCACCCGCGGTCACAGGGCTAGGCTACACCTTC. It specifies CASSPAVTGLGYTF. Based on the CDR3 plus reference TRBV18 and TRBJ1-2, the full variable domain is NAGVMQNPRHLVRRRGQEARLRCSPMKGHSHVYWYRQLPEEGLKFMVYLQKENIIDESGMPKERFSAEFPKEGPSILRIQQVVRGDSAAYFCASSPAVTGLGYTFGSGTRLTVV.

The V and J genes are TRBV27 and TRBJ2-7; 11 nucleotides match TRBD2. The germline V gene encodes CDR1 MNHEY and CDR2 SMNVEV (reference sequence). V shed 2 bases, J shed 4 bases, and the junction held 1 base outside the gene matches. The CDR3 runs to 14 residues. The CDR3 DNA reads TGTGCCAGCAGTTTAGGACTAGCGGGTTACGAGCAGTACTTC. Its protein product is CASSLGLAGYEQYF.

Note on this clone: Germline and junction disagree at one end, which may indicate a read error. J is TRBJ2-5 and V is TRBV7-6; TRBD2 aligns across 8 bases. CDR3 length equals 15 residues. From germline, CDR1 is SGHVS and CDR2 FNYEAQ. CDR3 DNA sequence: TGCGCCAGCAGCCCCGTCCGCGGGAGGAAGGAGACCCAGTACTTC. Protein sequence: CASSPVRGRKETQYF.

J is TRBJ2-7 and V is TRBV7-2, with 9 bases aligning to TRBD1. The germline V gene encodes CDR1 SGHTA and CDR2 FQGNSA. The CDR3 runs to 14 residues. V lost 5 bases to trimming and J lost 4 bases; unmatched junction nucleotides: 6. Here the CDR3 DNA reads TGTGCCAGCAGCCCGAGGACAGGGGAGTACGAGCAGTACTTC. As protein: CASSPRTGEYEQYF.

This chain joins TRBV11-2 and TRBJ2-1, with no clear D. The germline V and J ends were trimmed by 1 base and 8 bases, with 9 bases remaining between them. The CDR3 consists of 13 residues. Germline V lookup: CDR1 SGHAT, CDR2 FQNNGV. The CDR3 protein is CASSLGYQYEQFF. DNA for the CDR3: TGTGCCAGCAGCTTAGGGTATCAGTATGAGCAGTTCTTC.

The V and J genes are TRBV7-6 and TRBJ1-6; the match to TRBD1 covers 9 bases. The junction had 15 bases not matched to a gene; V was cut back by 6 bases and J by 6 bases. This CDR3 is built from 18 residues. Germline V lookup: CDR1 SGHVS, CDR2 FNYEAQ. The CDR3 sequence: CASSPNGQGPFLNSPLHF. The CDR3 nucleotides are TGTGCCAGCAGTCCCAACGGACAGGGGCCTTTCCTTAATTCACCCCTCCACTTT.

The chain uses TRBV7-9 and TRBJ2-7; 8 bases align to TRBD1. The CDR3 sequence is 14 residues long. V shed 6 bases and J 2 bases; nucleotides not matched to a gene: 6. The V gene's germline CDR1 is SEHNR and CDR2 FQNEAQ (reference sequence). CDR3 region: CASRSRDRPYEQYF. CDR3 nucleotide sequence: TGTGCCAGCAGATCCCGGGACAGGCCCTACGAGCAGTACTTC.

This chain links TRBV14 with TRBJ2-6; D not certain. CDR1 is SGHDN, CDR2 FVKESK, per germline. This CDR3 has 14 amino acids. V was pared by 3 bases and J by 2 bases, with 5 bases between. CDR3 nucleotides: TGTGCCAGCAGCCAGTTAACTGGGGCCAACGTCCTGACTTTC. Protein: CASSQLTGANVLTF.

The J gene is TRBJ2-7, the V gene TRBV18; weak D call: TRBD1 (5 bases). Looked up from germline, CDR1 is KGHSH and CDR2 is LQKENI. The CDR3 loop spans 14 amino acids. V lost 2 bases and J 4 bases, leaving 12 bases between the germline ends. The CDR3 DNA reads TGTGCCAGCTCACCAGACCAGGGAAGGTACGAGCAGTACTTC. This encodes CASSPDQGRYEQYF. The full variable domain, with the rest looked up from reference TRBV18 and TRBJ2-7, is NAGVMQNPRHLVRRRGQEARLRCSPMKGHSHVYWYRQLPEEGLKFMVYLQKENIIDESGMPKERFSAEFPKEGPSILRIQQVVRGDSAAYFCASSPDQGRYEQYFGPGTRLTVT.

V usage is TRBV9 and J usage is TRBJ2-1; perhaps TRBD1 as D (6 bases). Germline CDR1 reads SGDLS; CDR2 reads YYNGEE. The CDR3 loop spans 16 amino acids. The ends were cut back, 2 bases at V and 3 bases at J, with 15 bases in the middle. CDR3 nucleotide sequence: TGTGCCAGCAGCGTCCTCCGGGCAGGGGACTACAATGAGCAGTTCTTC. Translated, it gives CASSVLRAGDYNEQFF.

The V and J genes are TRBV7-9 and TRBJ2-2; a possible D gene is TRBD1 (6 bases). Between the trimmed V and J ends, which lost 5 bases and 7 bases, there was a span of 11 bases. The CDR3 extends over 13 amino acids. Germline assignment: CDR1 SEHNR and CDR2 FQNEAQ (reference sequence). CDR3 sequence: CASSTTGFGELFF. The CDR3 coding sequence is TGTGCCAGCAGCACGACAGGCTTCGGGGAGCTGTTTTTT.

The chain couples TRBV11-3 to TRBJ2-2, with 9 nucleotides matching TRBD1. CDR3 length equals 15 residues. After removal of 5 bases from V and 2 bases from J, the junction contained 3 bases not matched to a gene. Per germline, CDR1 SGHNT and CDR2 YENEEA. CDR3 sequence: CASSRTGANTGELFF. The CDR3 nucleotides are TGTGCCAGCAGCCGGACAGGGGCTAACACCGGGGAGCTGTTTTTT.

The table lists this clone with a few counts. The rearrangement joins TRBV5-4 to TRBJ1-2, with TRBD1 identical over 8 bases. The junction had 3 bases not matched to a gene; V was cut back by 4 bases and J by 4 bases. Germline V CDR1 and CDR2: SGHNT, YYREEE (reference sequence). This CDR3 comprises 13 residues. CDR3 DNA: TGTGCCAGCAGCCAGGACAGGGTCTATGGCTACACCTTC. Its translation is CASSQDRVYGYTF.

The chain links TRBV7-3 to TRBJ2-7, with a weak D call TRBD2 (5 bases). V was shortened by 8 bases and J by 2 bases, with 13 bases between the two germline ends. Germline lookup yields CDR1 SGHTA and CDR2 FQGTGA. The CDR3 consists of 13 residues. CDR3 region: CASASEAAYEQYF. In DNA, the CDR3 is TGTGCCAGCGCATCGGAGGCGGCCTACGAGCAGTACTTC.

The CDR3 is CASRKGRAGNTIYF. The CDR3 bases are TGTGCCAGCAGAAAGGGGCGTGCTGGAAACACCATATATTTT. The chain combines TRBV27 with TRBJ1-3, with D possibly matching TRBD1 (5 bases). CDR3 size: 14 residues. CDR1 is MNHEY and CDR2 is SMNVEV in the germline V gene (reference sequence). V lost 6 bases and J 2 bases, leaving 11 bases between the germline ends.

This chain uses TRBV5-1 with TRBJ2-1; the match to TRBD2 covers 7 bases. CDR1 and CDR2 from the germline V gene are SGHRS and YFSETQ. After removal of 2 bases from V and 7 bases from J, the junction contained 12 bases not matched to a gene. This CDR3 is 16 amino acids long. DNA of the CDR3: TGCGCCAGCAGCTTTGGCCGGACTAGTGGATTAAATGAGCAGTTCTTC. This translates into CASSFGRTSGLNEQFF.